Listed below are T cell receptor beta chains from one sample, sequenced in a study of cytomegalovirus exposure and HLA in healthy donors. Produced via immunoSEQ multiplex PCR; TCRdb's table is partial and in-frame only. The data contain roughly 150,000 clones, approximately 80% of them seen just once; the ten biggest clones take up about 1.8%. Sequenced input: PBMCs. The receptors here all came from a woman in her thirties or forties in good health and CMV-seronegative. Both conserved end residues are part of each CDR3. D genes are given only for firm matches. Clone size is shown for a subset of rows, as once, few, many or a class of expanded clone.

CDR3 protein: CAWRTTGGRQYF
CDR3 DNA: TGTGCCTGGAGGACAACCGGAGGTCGGCAGTACTTC
D gene: .
V gene: TRBV30
J gene: TRBJ2-5
clone size: .

CDR3 protein: CASSLNGGLGTEAFF
CDR3 DNA: TGCGCCAGCAGCCTTAACGGCGGGCTAGGCACTGAAGCTTTCTTT
D gene: .
V gene: TRBV5-1
J gene: TRBJ1-1
clone size: .

CDR3 protein: CASSRTSGGPDEQYF
CDR3 DNA: TGCGCCAGCAGTCGGACTAGCGGGGGTCCAGACGAGCAGTACTTC
D gene: TRBD2
V gene: TRBV10-1
J gene: TRBJ2-7
clone size: .

CDR3 protein: CASKPGHSSGANVLTF
CDR3 DNA: TGTGCCAGCAAGCCGGGACACAGCTCTGGGGCCAACGTCCTGACTTTC
D gene: .
V gene: TRBV11-2
J gene: TRBJ2-6
clone size: once

CDR3 protein: CASSRPGSKYNEQFF
CDR3 DNA: TGCGCCAGCAGCCGTCCGGGGAGTAAGTACAATGAGCAGTTCTTC
D gene: .
V gene: TRBV4-1
J gene: TRBJ2-1
clone size: once

CDR3 protein: CASSLDLVVGAEQYF
CDR3 DNA: TGTGCCAGCAGCTTAGATCTGGTAGTTGGAGCCGAGCAGTACTTC
D gene: .
V gene: TRBV11-2
J gene: TRBJ2-7
clone size: .

CDR3 protein: CASSDRGNTEAFF
CDR3 DNA: TGTGCCAGCAGTGACAGGGGGAACACTGAAGCTTTCTTT
D gene: .
V gene: TRBV2
J gene: TRBJ1-1
clone size: few

CDR3 protein: CASSHYEQYF
CDR3 DNA: TGTGCCAGCAGCCACTACGAGCAGTACTTC
D gene: .
V gene: TRBV28
J gene: TRBJ2-7
clone size: .

CDR3 protein: CASSSNRGRQETQYF
CDR3 DNA: TGTGCCAGCAGCTCAAACAGGGGGAGGCAAGAGACCCAGTACTTC
D gene: TRBD1
V gene: TRBV7-9
J gene: TRBJ2-5
clone size: .

CDR3 protein: CASSQPRGQAEAFF
CDR3 DNA: TGTGCCAGCAGCCAGCCTAGGGGACAGGCTGAAGCTTTCTTT
D gene: TRBD1
V gene: TRBV7-9
J gene: TRBJ1-1
clone size: .

CDR3 protein: CASSSEQGVYGYTF
CDR3 DNA: TGCGCCAGCAGCTCCGAACAGGGGGTCTATGGCTACACCTTC
D gene: TRBD1
V gene: TRBV5-1
J gene: TRBJ1-2
clone size: few

CDR3 protein: CASSPGLAGGSSETQYF
CDR3 DNA: TGTGCCAGCAGCCCCGGACTAGCGGGGGGTTCATCGGAGACCCAGTACTTC
D gene: TRBD2
V gene: TRBV9
J gene: TRBJ2-5
clone size: .

CDR3 protein: CASSHDRDRGYTF
CDR3 DNA: TGTGCCAGCAGCCACGACAGGGATCGGGGCTACACCTTC
D gene: TRBD1
V gene: TRBV11-2
J gene: TRBJ1-2
clone size: .

CDR3 protein: CAGGDSSYEQYF
CDR3 DNA: TGTGCCGGGGGTGACAGTTCCTACGAGCAGTACTTC
D gene: .
V gene: TRBV30
J gene: TRBJ2-7
clone size: once

CDR3 protein: CASSGLGGNEKLFF
CDR3 DNA: TGTGCCAGCAGCGGTTTGGGGGGTAATGAAAAACTGTTTTTT
D gene: .
V gene: TRBV7-9
J gene: TRBJ1-4
clone size: .

CDR3 protein: CASSTQGNYNSPLHF
CDR3 DNA: TGTGCCAGCAGTACACAGGGTAACTATAATTCACCCCTCCACTTT
D gene: .
V gene: TRBV6-1
J gene: TRBJ1-6
clone size: .

CDR3 protein: CASSLAVATLNEQFF
CDR3 DNA: TGCGCCAGCAGCTTAGCAGTAGCGACCCTAAATGAGCAGTTCTTC
D gene: .
V gene: TRBV5-1
J gene: TRBJ2-1
clone size: .

CDR3 protein: CASRRSRYEQYF
CDR3 DNA: TGTGCCAGCAGGAGGTCCCGCTACGAGCAGTACTTC
D gene: .
V gene: TRBV7-2
J gene: TRBJ2-7
clone size: few

CDR3 protein: CASSQGSPTGGYGYTF
CDR3 DNA: TGCGCCAGCAGCCAAGGTTCCCCCACCGGAGGGTATGGCTACACCTTC
D gene: .
V gene: TRBV4-1
J gene: TRBJ1-2
clone size: .

CDR3 protein: CASSIIGGATEAFF
CDR3 DNA: TGCGCCAGCAGCATCATAGGGGGTGCCACTGAAGCTTTCTTT
D gene: .
V gene: TRBV5-1
J gene: TRBJ1-1
clone size: .

CDR3 protein: CASSLGTSADTQYF
CDR3 DNA: TGTGCCAGCAGTTTAGGGACATCGGCCGATACGCAGTATTTT
D gene: .
V gene: TRBV27
J gene: TRBJ2-3
clone size: once

CDR3 protein: CASSLPQGIGNTIYF
CDR3 DNA: TGTGCCAGCAGTCTCCCTCAGGGCATTGGAAACACCATATATTTT
D gene: .
V gene: TRBV5-4
J gene: TRBJ1-3
clone size: .

CDR3 protein: CASSEARGLAGDNEQFF
CDR3 DNA: TGCGCCAGCAGTGAGGCGCGGGGACTAGCGGGAGACAATGAGCAGTTCTTC
D gene: TRBD2
V gene: TRBV10-1
J gene: TRBJ2-1
clone size: .

CDR3 protein: CASSIPPRSGLAESTDTQYF
CDR3 DNA: TGTGCCAGTAGTATTCCTCCCCGGTCAGGACTAGCGGAAAGCACAGATACGCAGTATTTT
D gene: TRBD2
V gene: TRBV19
J gene: TRBJ2-3
clone size: .

CDR3 protein: CAISELTSFEQFF
CDR3 DNA: TGTGCCATCAGTGAGTTGACTAGCTTTGAGCAGTTCTTC
D gene: TRBD2
V gene: TRBV10-3
J gene: TRBJ2-1
clone size: .

CDR3 protein: CASSIWGLAGGRQFF
CDR3 DNA: TGTGCCAGTAGTATTTGGGGACTAGCGGGAGGGCGTCAGTTCTTC
D gene: TRBD2
V gene: TRBV19
J gene: TRBJ2-1
clone size: few

CDR3 protein: CASSLDGTGSEAFF
CDR3 DNA: TGTGCCAGCAGCTTAGATGGGACAGGGTCTGAAGCTTTCTTT
D gene: TRBD1
V gene: TRBV11-2
J gene: TRBJ1-1
clone size: .

CDR3 protein: CASRSLAYNEKLFF
CDR3 DNA: TGTGCCAGCAGGAGTTTAGCCTACAATGAAAAACTGTTTTTT
D gene: .
V gene: TRBV6-1
J gene: TRBJ1-4
clone size: .

CDR3 protein: CASTDGSRDLKLFF
CDR3 DNA: TGTGCCAGCACCGACGGGAGCAGGGACTTAAAACTGTTTTTT
D gene: .
V gene: TRBV28
J gene: TRBJ1-4
clone size: .

CDR3 protein: CASSREGVTYNEQFF
CDR3 DNA: TGCGCCAGCAGCCGCGAGGGGGTTACCTACAATGAGCAGTTCTTC
D gene: .
V gene: TRBV4-1
J gene: TRBJ2-1
clone size: .

CDR3 protein: CASSDGGQENSPLHF
CDR3 DNA: TGTGCCAGCAGTGACGGGGGACAGGAAAATTCACCCCTCCACTTT
D gene: TRBD1
V gene: TRBV6-4
J gene: TRBJ1-6
clone size: .

CDR3 protein: CASRQGQGTYNEQFF
CDR3 DNA: TGTGCCAGCAGACAAGGACAGGGGACCTACAATGAGCAGTTCTTC
D gene: TRBD1
V gene: TRBV6-1
J gene: TRBJ2-1
clone size: .

CDR3 protein: CASSPLPAQGSGELFF
CDR3 DNA: TGTGCCAGCTCACCCCTCCCGGCACAGGGGTCCGGGGAGCTGTTTTTT
D gene: TRBD1
V gene: TRBV18
J gene: TRBJ2-2
clone size: .

CDR3 protein: CASSFATGMGGYTF
CDR3 DNA: TGTGCCAGCAGCTTCGCCACAGGGATGGGTGGCTACACCTTC
D gene: .
V gene: TRBV13
J gene: TRBJ1-2
clone size: .

CDR3 protein: CASSQDSDRANQPQHF
CDR3 DNA: TGCGCCAGCAGCCAAGATTCGGACAGGGCAAATCAGCCCCAGCATTTT
D gene: TRBD1
V gene: TRBV4-1
J gene: TRBJ1-5
clone size: .

CDR3 protein: CASSWGQGEKLFF
CDR3 DNA: TGTGCCAGCTCATGGGGACAGGGTGAAAAACTGTTTTTT
D gene: TRBD1
V gene: TRBV18
J gene: TRBJ1-4
clone size: few

CDR3 protein: CAINGQGRNQPQHF
CDR3 DNA: TGTGCCATCAATGGACAGGGCCGGAATCAGCCCCAGCATTTT
D gene: TRBD1
V gene: TRBV10-3
J gene: TRBJ1-5
clone size: few

CDR3 protein: CASSSLDRGLVDTQYF
CDR3 DNA: TGTGCCAGCAGCTCACTGGACAGGGGGCTGGTAGATACGCAGTATTTT
D gene: TRBD1
V gene: TRBV13
J gene: TRBJ2-3
clone size: .

CDR3 protein: CASSVGGTGIYEQYF
CDR3 DNA: TGTGCCAGCAGCGTAGGTGGGACAGGGATCTACGAGCAGTACTTC
D gene: TRBD1
V gene: TRBV9
J gene: TRBJ2-7
clone size: .

CDR3 protein: CSSSSPLGAPYEQYF
CDR3 DNA: TGTTCCAGCAGCTCGCCCCTCGGAGCTCCCTACGAGCAGTACTTC
D gene: .
V gene: TRBV7-9
J gene: TRBJ2-7
clone size: once

CDR3 protein: CASKPGQEVYGYTF
CDR3 DNA: TGCGCCAGCAAACCGGGACAGGAGGTATATGGCTACACCTTC
D gene: TRBD1
V gene: TRBV5-1
J gene: TRBJ1-2
clone size: .

CDR3 protein: CASSFHGKPQHF
CDR3 DNA: TGTGCCAGCAGTTTCCACGGGAAGCCCCAGCATTTT
D gene: .
V gene: TRBV27
J gene: TRBJ1-5
clone size: .

CDR3 protein: CASSISDGSSYNEQFF
CDR3 DNA: TGTGCCAGTAGTATTTCGGACGGGAGCTCCTACAATGAGCAGTTCTTC
D gene: .
V gene: TRBV19
J gene: TRBJ2-1
clone size: .

CDR3 protein: CASSAGLSYTDTQYF
CDR3 DNA: TGTGCCAGCAGCGCCGGACTGAGTTACACAGATACGCAGTATTTT
D gene: .
V gene: TRBV9
J gene: TRBJ2-3
clone size: .

CDR3 protein: CASRPTTGMGYEQYF
CDR3 DNA: TGTGCCAGCAGGCCCACTACAGGGATGGGCTACGAGCAGTACTTC
D gene: .
V gene: TRBV6-5
J gene: TRBJ2-7
clone size: .

CDR3 protein: CASSDPRGARLAAAFF
CDR3 DNA: TGTGCCAGCAGTGACCCTCGGGGGGCTAGGCTCGCGGCGGCTTTCTTC
D gene: .
V gene: TRBV6-4
J gene: TRBJ2-1
clone size: .

CDR3 protein: CASSLGQPNTEAFF
CDR3 DNA: TGCGCCAGCAGCTTGGGACAGCCGAACACTGAAGCTTTCTTT
D gene: .
V gene: TRBV5-1
J gene: TRBJ1-1
clone size: .

CDR3 protein: CASSKGRDRVNQPQHF
CDR3 DNA: TGTGCCAGCAGCAAAGGCCGGGACAGGGTCAATCAGCCCCAGCATTTT
D gene: .
V gene: TRBV21-1
J gene: TRBJ1-5
clone size: .

CDR3 protein: CASSRRRTGNYEQYF
CDR3 DNA: TGTGCCAGCAGTCGAAGGCGGACAGGTAACTACGAGCAGTACTTC
D gene: TRBD1
V gene: TRBV6-5
J gene: TRBJ2-7
clone size: .

CDR3 protein: CASRQGVGNQPQHF
CDR3 DNA: TGCGCCAGCAGGCAGGGGGTTGGCAATCAGCCCCAGCATTTT
D gene: TRBD1
V gene: TRBV5-1
J gene: TRBJ1-5
clone size: .